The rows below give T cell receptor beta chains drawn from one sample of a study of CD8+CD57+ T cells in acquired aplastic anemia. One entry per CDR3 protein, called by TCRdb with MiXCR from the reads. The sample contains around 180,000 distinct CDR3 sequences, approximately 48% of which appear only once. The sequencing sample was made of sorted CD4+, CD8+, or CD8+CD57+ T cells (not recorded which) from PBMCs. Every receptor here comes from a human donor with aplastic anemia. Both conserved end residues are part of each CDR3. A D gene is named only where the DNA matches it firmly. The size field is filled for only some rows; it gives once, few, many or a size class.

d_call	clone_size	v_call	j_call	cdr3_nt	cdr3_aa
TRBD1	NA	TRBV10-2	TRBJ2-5	TGCGCCAGCAGTGAATTGGGACAGGGGGAGACCCAGTACTTC	CASSELGQGETQYF
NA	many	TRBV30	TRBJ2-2	TGTGCCTGGAGAAACTCTGGACAGACCGGGGAGCTGTTTTTT	CAWRNSGQTGELFF
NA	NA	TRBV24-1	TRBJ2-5	TGTGCCACCAGTGACCCATTGAGACCGTCAGGGACCCAGTACTTC	CATSDPLRPSGTQYF
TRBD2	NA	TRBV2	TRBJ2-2	TGTGCCAGCAGTGAAAAGGGACTAACCGGGGAGCTGTTTTTT	CASSEKGLTGELFF
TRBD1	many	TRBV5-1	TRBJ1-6	TGCGCCAGCAGCTTGGATGCCGGACAGGATAATTCACCCCTCCACTTT	CASSLDAGQDNSPLHF
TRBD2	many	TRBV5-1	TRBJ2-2	TGCGCCAGCACAAACCCGGGGGGCACCGGGGAGCTGTTTTTT	CASTNPGGTGELFF
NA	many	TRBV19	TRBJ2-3	TGTGCCACCAAGCGGGGTCAGGGGGCGCTTGATACGCAGTATTTT	CATKRGQGALDTQYF
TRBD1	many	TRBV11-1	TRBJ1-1	TGTGCCAGCAGCCCCCGCCGGGACAGCTCCATGAACACTGAAGCTTTCTTT	CASSPRRDSSMNTEAFF
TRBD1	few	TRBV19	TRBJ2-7	TGTGCCAGTATGAAGGCAGGGGGTCCCTACGAGCAGTACTTC	CASMKAGGPYEQYF
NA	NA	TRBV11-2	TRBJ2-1	TGTGCCAGCAGCCGCTGGAGTAGGAATGAGCAGTTCTTC	CASSRWSRNEQFF
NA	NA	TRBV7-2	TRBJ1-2	TGTGCCAGCAGCTTAGCATTGAGGACAGACTATGGCTACACCTTC	CASSLALRTDYGYTF
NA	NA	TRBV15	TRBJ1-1	TGTGCCACCAGCGGAGATCGCCATGAAGCTTTCTTT	CATSGDRHEAFF
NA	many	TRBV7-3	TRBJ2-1	TGTGCCAGCAGCTTAGTGTCGCGGGGGCCCTACAATGAGCAGTTCTTC	CASSLVSRGPYNEQFF
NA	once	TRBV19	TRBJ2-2	TGTGCCGGTAGTACGGACGGAGGATACACCGGGGAGCTGTTTTTT	CAGSTDGGYTGELFF
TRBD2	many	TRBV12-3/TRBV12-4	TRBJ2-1	TGTGCCAGCAGACCGACTAGCGGGGGGAACAATGAGCAGTTCTTC	CASRPTSGGNNEQFF
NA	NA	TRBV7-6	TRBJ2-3	TGTGCCAGCAGCGCCCCTAACACAGATACGCAGTATTTT	CASSAPNTDTQYF
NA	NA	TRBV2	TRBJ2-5	TGTGCCAGCAATGGCGCAGGGGAGACCCAGTACTTC	CASNGAGETQYF
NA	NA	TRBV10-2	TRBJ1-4	TGCGCCAGCAGTGAGTCAGAGGTCGTGAATGAAAAACTGTTTTTT	CASSESEVVNEKLFF
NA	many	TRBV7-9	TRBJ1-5	TGTGCCAGCAGCTTAGTAGGGGGAGTGGGCAATCAGCCCCAGCATTTT	CASSLVGGVGNQPQHF
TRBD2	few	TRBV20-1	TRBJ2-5	TGCAGTGCTAGAGATCTAGCGGGAGGGGTAGAGACCCAGTACTTC	CSARDLAGGVETQYF
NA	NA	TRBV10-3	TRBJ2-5	TGTGCCAGCAGTAGGGAGCTTGGCAATCAGCCCCAGTACTTC	CASSRELGNQPQYF
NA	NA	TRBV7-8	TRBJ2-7	TGTGCCAGCAGCTTAGGGCTAGGATGGTACGAGCAGTACTTC	CASSLGLGWYEQYF
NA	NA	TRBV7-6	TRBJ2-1	TGTGCCAGCAGCTTAGTGCGGGACAATGAGCAGTTCTTC	CASSLVRDNEQFF
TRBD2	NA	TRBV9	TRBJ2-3	TGTGCCAGCTTGGGGGGGGAGACGCAGTATTTT	CASLGGETQYF
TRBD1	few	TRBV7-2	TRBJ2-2	TGTGCCAGCATCTCAGGGGGCTTCGGGGAGCTGTTTTTT	CASISGGFGELFF
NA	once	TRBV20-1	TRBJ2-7	TGCAGTGCTCCTCACAGGGGGGGGTACGAGCAGTACTTC	CSAPHRGGYEQYF
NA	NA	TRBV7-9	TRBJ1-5	TGTGCCAGCAGCTTAGGGCGGCAGCCCCAGCATTTT	CASSLGRQPQHF
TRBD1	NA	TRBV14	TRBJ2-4	TGTGCCAGCAGCCCAATAGGACAGGGGAGAAACATTCAGTACTTC	CASSPIGQGRNIQYF
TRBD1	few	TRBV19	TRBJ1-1	TGTGCCAGTATTAGGGAACAGGGGTCCACTGAAGCTTTCTTT	CASIREQGSTEAFF
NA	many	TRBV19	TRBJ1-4	TGTGCCAGTAGTACCTGGGGGTCAGGCGAAAAACTGTTTTTT	CASSTWGSGEKLFF
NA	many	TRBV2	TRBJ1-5	TGTGCCAGCAGTTGGGGGGCAGGCAATCAGCCCCAGCATTTT	CASSWGAGNQPQHF
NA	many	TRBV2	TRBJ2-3	TGTGCCAGCAGTGACAACACAGATACGCAGTATTTT	CASSDNTDTQYF
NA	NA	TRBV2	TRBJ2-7	TGTGCCAGCAGTGATCCAAGTGGCGAGCAGTACTTC	CASSDPSGEQYF
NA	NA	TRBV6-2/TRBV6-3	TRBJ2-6	TGTGCCAGCATGGAGTCCTCTGGGGCCAACGTCCTGACTTTC	CASMESSGANVLTF
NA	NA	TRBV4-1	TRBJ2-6	TGCGCCAGCAGCCACGGACGTAACTCTGGGGCCAACGTCCTGACTTTC	CASSHGRNSGANVLTF
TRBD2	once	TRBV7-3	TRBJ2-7	TGTGCCAGCAGCTCCAACCCGGGGACTAGCATTTACGAGCAGTACTTC	CASSSNPGTSIYEQYF
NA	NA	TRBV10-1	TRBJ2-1	TGCGCCAGCCTGGGGATAGCGGCGTACAATGAGCAGTTCTTC	CASLGIAAYNEQFF
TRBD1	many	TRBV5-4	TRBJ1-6	TGTGCCAGCAGCGGACAGGGGGTGGGTTCACCCCTCCACTTT	CASSGQGVGSPLHF
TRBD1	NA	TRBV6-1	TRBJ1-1	TGTGCCAGCAGTGCTGCACAGGGGAACACTGGAGCTTTCTTT	CASSAAQGNTGAFF
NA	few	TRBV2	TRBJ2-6	TGTGCCAGCACCAAGGGGGGGGCGAACGTCCTGACTTTC	CASTKGGANVLTF
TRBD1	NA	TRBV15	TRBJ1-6	TGTGCCACCAGCAGAGGAAGACAGGGGGCACATTCACCCCTCCACTTT	CATSRGRQGAHSPLHF
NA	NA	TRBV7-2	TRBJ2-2	TGCGCCAGCAGCGCCTCTAGCGGGGAGCTGTTTTTT	CASSASSGELFF
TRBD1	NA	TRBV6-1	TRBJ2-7	TGTGCCAGCACCAAAGGCGGGGACAGGACAAACGAGCAGTACTTC	CASTKGGDRTNEQYF
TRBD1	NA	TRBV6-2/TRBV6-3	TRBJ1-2	TGTGCCAGCAGCCGCGGACAGGGCAATGGCTACACCTTC	CASSRGQGNGYTF
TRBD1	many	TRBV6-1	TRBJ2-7	TGTGCCAGCACCCAGACAGGGGGCGAACCCTACGAGCAGTACTTC	CASTQTGGEPYEQYF
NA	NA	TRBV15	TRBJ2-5	TGTGCCACCAACGCGGGACTCCAAGAGACCCAGTACTTC	CATNAGLQETQYF
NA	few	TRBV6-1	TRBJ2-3	TGTGCCAGCAGGGAAGGGGCCAGGGCCACAGATACGCAGTATTTT	CASREGARATDTQYF
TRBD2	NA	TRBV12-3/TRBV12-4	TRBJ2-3	TGTGCCAGCAGCCCGGGACTAGGTAGCACAGATACGCAGTATTTT	CASSPGLGSTDTQYF
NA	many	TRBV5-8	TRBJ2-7	TGTGCCAGCACGGGCAGGCTGTACTCCTACGAGCAGTACTTC	CASTGRLYSYEQYF
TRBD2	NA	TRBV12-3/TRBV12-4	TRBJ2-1	TGTGCCAGCAGTAGTCTCCGGGAGGGCCGCAGTGAGCAGTTCTTC	CASSSLREGRSEQFF
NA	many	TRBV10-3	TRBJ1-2	TGTGCCATCAAGGCCAGCGATAACTATGGCTACACCTTC	CAIKASDNYGYTF
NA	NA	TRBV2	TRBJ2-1	TGTGCCAGCAGTGGGACTTCCCATGAGCAGTTCTTC	CASSGTSHEQFF
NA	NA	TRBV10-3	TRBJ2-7	TGTGCCATCAGTGAGTCTCCCCCGACCTACGAGCAGTACTTC	CAISESPPTYEQYF
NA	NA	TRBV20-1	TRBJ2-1	TGCAGTGCTTCGATTGATGGATTTGAGCAGTTCTTC	CSASIDGFEQFF
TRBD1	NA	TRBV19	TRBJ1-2	TGTGCCAGTAGTATGCCGGGACAGGTACTTTTCTATGGCTACACCTTC	CASSMPGQVLFYGYTF
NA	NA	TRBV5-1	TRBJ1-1	TGCGCCAGCAGCTCTGGCTACGGGAACACTGAAGCTTTCTTT	CASSSGYGNTEAFF
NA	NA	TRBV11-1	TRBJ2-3	TGTGCCAGCAGCTTAATGTGGGGCGGGGATCACACAGATACGCAGTATTTT	CASSLMWGGDHTDTQYF